A single sample gave rise to the 29 T cell receptor beta chains below, sequenced in a study of T cell repertoires in cytomegalovirus infection. TCRdb re-derived calls from the reads in MiXCR, one entry per CDR3 protein. The table lists more than 350,000 distinct CDR3 sequences, approximately 32% of them singletons. Material for sequencing was PBMCs. The source is a human donor in good health (CMV status not recorded). Some clones in this sample may be carry-over from other donors' samples.

In its sample, this clonotype was seen once. The germline gene is not matched at one end of the junction; a read error may be the cause. The chain is built from TRBV4-1 and TRBJ1-6; 10 nucleotides line up with TRBD1. CDR3 length: 17 residues. Germline V gives CDR1 MGHRA, CDR2 YSYEKL. CDR3 protein: CSSSPFQGQGLTAPLHF. Here the CDR3 DNA reads TGCTCCAGCAGCCCTTTCCAGGGACAGGGGTTGACGGCACCCCTCCACTTT.

In nucleotides, the CDR3 is TGTGCCAGCAGCTTATTCTCCGGGGGACCGCTTAGCACAGATACGCAGTATTTT. Translated, it gives CASSLFSGGPLSTDTQYF. This chain uses TRBV7-8 with TRBJ2-3; weak D call: TRBD2 (6 bases). Germline V gene lookup returns CDR1 SGHVS and CDR2 FQNEAQ. The CDR3 runs to 18 residues. The V end lost 2 bases, the J end lost 0 bases, and 18 bases lay between the germline ends.

The table lists this clonotype with a few counts. The rearrangement links TRBV7-9 to TRBJ1-6; no firm D call. V lost 5 bases, J lost 7 bases, and 15 bases lay in between. Germline V lookup: CDR1 SEHNR, CDR2 FQNEAQ (reference sequence). The CDR3 is made up of 15 amino acids. The CDR3 sequence is CASSPYDPGNSPLHF. CDR3 in DNA: TGTGCCAGCAGCCCTTACGATCCCGGGAATTCACCCCTCCACTTT.

The rearrangement joins TRBV28 to TRBJ1-1, with 7 nucleotides matching TRBD1. Germline V lookup: CDR1 MDHEN, CDR2 SYDVKM. This CDR3 is 14 amino acids long. V dropped 7 bases and J dropped 0; count of bases not matched to a gene: 5. The CDR3 region has the DNA TGTGCCAGCATAATGGGACAGTTGAACACTGAAGCTTTCTTT. It translates to CASIMGQLNTEAFF.

The J gene is TRBJ2-4, the V gene TRBV15; D unresolved. CDR3 size: 15 residues. The V gene lost 0 bases and the J gene lost 6 bases, with 12 bases spanning the gap. Germline-derived CDR1 and CDR2 are LNHNV and YYDKDF (reference sequence). CDR3 loop: CATSRDTPVTNIQYF. CDR3 bases: TGTGCCACCAGCAGAGATACCCCCGTTACAAACATTCAGTACTTC.

This clonotype turned up a few times. The CDR3 reads CASSATTGGWSGANVLTF. CDR3 nucleotides: TGTGCCAGTAGTGCTACGACAGGGGGTTGGTCTGGGGCCAACGTCCTGACTTTC. This rearrangement joins TRBV19 to TRBJ2-6; 9 bases are shared with TRBD1. Germline V CDR1 and CDR2: LNHDA, SQIVND (reference sequence). The J segment lost 1 base and the V segment lost 5 bases, leaving 9 bases of the junction unmatched. The CDR3 is 18 amino acids.

V is TRBV28 and J is TRBJ2-5; TRBD2 agrees at 7 bases. The junction had 4 bases not matched to a gene; V was cut back by 5 bases and J by 1 base. Germline V gene data show CDR1 as MDHEN and CDR2 as SYDVKM. The CDR3 runs 14 residues. CDR3 amino acids: CASSHGGSQETQYF. CDR3 bases: TGTGCCAGCAGTCACGGGGGGTCCCAAGAGACCCAGTACTTC.

Concerning this clonotype itself: The conserved phenylalanine or tryptophan normally closing the CDR3 is absent here, so this likely arose from a read error. The chain has TRBV6-2 or TRBV6-3 and TRBJ1-1; 7 bases match TRBD1. The CDR3 is 15 amino acids. Per germline, CDR1 MNHEY and CDR2 SVGEGT. J lost 1 base, V lost 4 bases, and 6 bases had no gene match. The CDR3 DNA follows: TGTGCCAGCAGTTCCAGGACAGGCCGGAACACTGAAGCTTTCCTT. Amino acid sequence: CASSSRTGRNTEAFL.

The rearrangement links TRBV7-2 to TRBJ1-1, with D perhaps matching TRBD1 (5 bases). From germline, CDR1 is SGHTA and CDR2 FQGNSA. V was trimmed by 3 bases and J by 5 bases, leaving 13 bases between them. This CDR3 is 14 amino acids long. CDR3 region: CASSFGGGGTEAFF. CDR3 DNA sequence: TGTGCCAGCAGCTTCGGAGGTGGGGGAACTGAAGCTTTCTTT.

As regards this clonotype: This may be a read error: a much more frequent sequence differs by one nucleotide. The missing conserved phenylalanine or tryptophan at the end of this CDR3 makes a read error likely. The chain is built from TRBV28 and TRBJ2-7, with unresolved D. CDR1 is MDHEN, CDR2 SYDVKM, per germline. The CDR3 length is 15 residues. V was trimmed by 5 bases and J by 4 bases, leaving 18 bases between them. The CDR3 bases are TGTGCCAGCAGTCGACCAGGCGAGGTGGCTTACGAGCAGTACTGC. Residues: CASSRPGEVAYEQYC.

This clonotype showed up just a few times. The chain uses TRBV27 and TRBJ2-7; TRBD1 or TRBD2 may be the D gene (7 bases each). This CDR3 comprises 13 residues. The germline V gene encodes CDR1 MNHEY and CDR2 SMNVEV (reference sequence). Trimming shortened V by 3 bases and J by 6 bases, and 12 bases separated the two germline ends. CDR3 in amino acids: CASSLGRGGEQYF. CDR3 sequence (DNA): TGTGCCAGCAGTTTGGGCAGGGGGGGCGAGCAGTACTTC.

The chain links TRBV12-3 or TRBV12-4 to TRBJ1-5; 8 bases are shared with TRBD1. V was pared by 6 bases and J by 6 bases, with 7 bases of the junction left unmatched. The CDR3 has 14 residues. CDR3 nucleotides: TGTGCCAGCAGGCGGACAGGGAGCGGTCAGCCCCAGCATTTT. It yields the protein CASRRTGSGQPQHF.

This clonotype was counted only a few times. CDR3 amino acids: CASSFEPGPLKRNIQYF. CDR3 sequence (DNA): TGTGCCAGCAGCTTTGAACCGGGACCCCTTAAGAGAAACATTCAGTACTTC. The chain recombines TRBV7-8 with TRBJ2-4; TRBD1 or TRBD2 may be the D gene (5 bases each). Germline V gene sequence: CDR1 SGHVS, CDR2 FQNEAQ. The CDR3 totals 17 residues. Trimming left V 3 bases short and J 6 bases short, with 21 bases between.

This clonotype turned up a few times. The chain joins TRBV4-2 to TRBJ2-3; D is possibly TRBD1 (6 bases). Germline CDR1 and CDR2: LGHNA and YNFKEQ. The CDR3 is 14 residues long. V was clipped by 1 base and J by 2 bases, with 7 bases between them. For the CDR3, the DNA is TGTGCCAGCAGCCAAGGACAGGACACAGATACGCAGTATTTT. It specifies CASSQGQDTDTQYF.

This clonotype was detected only a few times. The genes are TRBV7-2 and TRBJ2-3, with D hard to call. Germline CDR1 is SGHTA and CDR2 is FQGNSA. V was trimmed by 2 bases and J by 5 bases, leaving 8 bases between them. The CDR3 totals 13 residues. The CDR3 region is CASSLLRRDTQYF. The CDR3 DNA follows: TGTGCCAGCAGCTTATTACGACGAGATACGCAGTATTTT.

At least ten counts were recorded for this clonotype. The germline gene is not matched at one end of the junction; a read error may be the cause. The genes are TRBV7-8 and TRBJ1-1; 8 bases are a match to TRBD1. The CDR3 extends over 14 amino acids. Germline assignment: CDR1 SGHVS and CDR2 FQNEAQ. The CDR3 spells CASSPRTGNSEAFF. The CDR3 DNA reads TGTGCCAGCAGCCCCAGGACAGGGAACAGTGAAGCTTTCTTT.

This clonotype was picked up many times. The chain employs TRBV12-3 or TRBV12-4 and TRBJ2-5; perhaps TRBD2 as D (6 bases). The V and J ends lost 1 base and 5 bases respectively, with 14 bases between them. This CDR3 spans 15 amino acids. In nucleotides, the CDR3 is TGTGCCAGCAGTTTAGGACTGGGGACTCCCGAGACCCAGTACTTC. This gives the protein CASSLGLGTPETQYF.

The chain recombines TRBV19 with TRBJ2-3; 8 positions match TRBD2. The CDR3 has 16 residues. With 6 bases clipped from V and 2 bases from J, the junction kept 10 bases outside the gene matches. CDR1 and CDR2 from the germline V gene are LNHDA and SQIVND (reference sequence). This chain's CDR3 is CASRIGLAGFTDTQYF. CDR3 DNA: TGTGCCAGTAGGATTGGCCTAGCGGGCTTCACAGATACGCAGTATTTT.

This clonotype has a handful of counts. The CDR3 DNA reads TGTGCCAGCAGTTTATCACGAGGGGGCGTGCGTGGCTACACCTTC. As protein: CASSLSRGGVRGYTF. The rearrangement links TRBV27 to TRBJ1-2; 7 bases align to TRBD1. Germline trimming cut 0 bases from V and 7 bases from J; bases unmatched to any gene: 8. Germline assignment: CDR1 MNHEY and CDR2 SMNVEV (reference sequence). The CDR3 consists of 15 residues.

Only a few counts were recorded for this clonotype. This chain uses TRBV19 with TRBJ1-2; D call uncertain. From germline, CDR1 is LNHDA and CDR2 SQIVND (reference sequence). V was cut by 8 bases and J by 3 bases, with 19 bases left in between. The CDR3 runs 15 residues. CDR3 protein: CASYSMGGMDYGYTF. In DNA, the CDR3 is TGTGCCAGTTACTCCATGGGAGGGATGGACTATGGCTACACCTTC.

With respect to this clonotype: The junction departs from the called germline gene at one end, perhaps through a read error. The J gene is TRBJ2-1, the V gene TRBV7-4; the D call may be TRBD1 or TRBD2 (5 bases each). The CDR3 is made up of 13 amino acids. The germline CDR1 and CDR2 sequences are SGHVT and SQSDAQ. The CDR3 sequence is CASSLALGHEQFF. DNA for the CDR3: TGCGCCAGCAGCTTAGCGCTGGGGCATGAGCAGTTCTTC.

A remark on this clonotype: A much more abundant neighbour one base away suggests this may be a read error. The chain combines TRBV7-8 with TRBJ1-1; 9 bases are shared with TRBD1. CDR3 size: 16 residues. Germline CDR1 is SGHVS and CDR2 is FQNEAQ. The CDR3 here is CASSLGGTGLNTVAFF. Here the CDR3 DNA reads TGTGCCAGCAGCTTAGGCGGGACAGGGTTGAACACTGTAGCTTTCTTT.

The genes are TRBV15 and TRBJ1-4; no reliable D call. V lost 4 bases, J lost 1 base, and 7 bases lay in between. The CDR3 is made up of 14 amino acids. In germline, CDR1 is LNHNV, CDR2 YYDKDF (reference sequence). Written as DNA, the CDR3 is TGTGCCACCAGCACGGTTGTAACTAATGAAAAACTGTTTTTT. Translation gives CATSTVVTNEKLFF. Variable domain in full (rest from reference TRBV15 and TRBJ1-4): DAMVIQNPRYQVTQFGKPVTLSCSQTLNHNVMYWYQQKSSQAPKLLFHYYDKDFNNEADTPDNFQSRRPNTSFCFLDIRSPGLGDTAMYLCATSTVVTNEKLFFGSGTQLSVL.

This rearrangement joins TRBV7-2 to TRBJ1-2; D ambiguous. V gave up 4 bases and J gave up 4 bases, with 25 bases separating them. Germline V lookup: CDR1 SGHTA, CDR2 FQGNSA. The CDR3 totals 18 residues. CDR3 coding DNA: TGTGCCAGCAGCTCGGGCGGACCGGACTATCTCTTTCCCTATGGCTACACCTTC. Its protein product is CASSSGGPDYLFPYGYTF.

The chain joins TRBV7-9 to TRBJ2-7; 8 nucleotides match TRBD1. The junction had 5 bases not matched to a gene; V was cut back by 2 bases and J by 5 bases. Germline V gene lookup returns CDR1 SEHNR and CDR2 FQNEAQ (reference sequence). CDR3 length: 14 amino acids. For the CDR3, the DNA is TGTGCCAGCAGCTTACCAGGGGGCCTCAACGAGCAGTACTTC. Translation: CASSLPGGLNEQYF.

The chain employs TRBV20-1 and TRBJ1-2, with TRBD1 matching over 8 bases. CDR1 and CDR2 (germline): DFQATT, SNEGSKA (reference sequence). This CDR3 has 16 residues. V lost 6 bases, J lost 2 bases, and 14 bases stayed unmatched. CDR3 nucleotides: TGCAGTGCAAGACCGGGACAGGCCTACCCGAACTATGGCTACACCTTC. This translates into CSARPGQAYPNYGYTF.

This clonotype was seen ten or more times. The rearrangement joins TRBV7-8 to TRBJ2-5; D unclear. Deletions cut 5 bases from V and 5 bases from J, with 12 bases between. This CDR3 contains 13 residues. Per germline, CDR1 SGHVS and CDR2 FQNEAQ. The CDR3 spells CASSLTNLETQYF. The CDR3 bases are TGTGCCAGCAGCCTCACAAACCTTGAGACCCAGTACTTC.

This clonotype was counted ten times or more. This rearrangement joins TRBV11-2 to TRBJ1-4, with 10 positions matching TRBD1. With 2 bases clipped from V and 8 bases from J, the junction kept 8 bases outside the gene matches. Germline assignment: CDR1 SGHAT and CDR2 FQNNGV. CDR3 length: 16 amino acids. The CDR3 DNA sequence: TGTGCCAGCAGCTTAAAGCCGGGACAGGGGTTGGAAAAACTGTTTTTT. Protein sequence: CASSLKPGQGLEKLFF.

This clonotype was recorded only once. Without the conserved terminal phenylalanine or tryptophan, this CDR3 likely stems from a read error. The CDR3 DNA reads TGTGCCAGCAGTATTACGACAGGAAATCAGCCCCAGCATTTG. Protein: CASSITTGNQPQHL. V usage is TRBV6-6 and J usage is TRBJ1-5; tentatively, D is TRBD1 (6 bases). V was trimmed by 5 bases and J by 4 bases, leaving 12 bases between them. The germline V gene has CDR1 MNHNY and CDR2 SVGAGI (reference sequence). The CDR3 length is 14 residues.